This T cell receptor beta chain is drawn from a study of cytomegalovirus exposure and HLA in healthy donors. As regards this clone: Antigen: not known.

With 1 base removed from V and 5 bases from J, the gap between germline ends came to 23 bases. The CDR3 covers 18 residues. The germline CDR1 and CDR2 sequences are MGHRA and YSYEKL. Broader study findings: Reportedly, a later analysis found an Asian-associated ancestry cluster had fewer N-insertions than the roughly 700-donor mean. CMV serostatus alone was available as immune exposure information. CMV antigen specificity was confirmed in vitro for a few CMV-associated chains.

PCR used 60 Vbeta primers and 13 Jbeta primers. The data were produced by immunoSEQ multiplex PCR, yet TCRdb's version contains in-frame clones alone and is incomplete. This table holds approximately 120,000 clones, about 71% found once. The chain employs TRBV4-1 and TRBJ2-5, with D uncertain. The sequence came from a woman aged 45 to 65 in good health and CMV-seronegative. Sequenced sample: PBMCs. CDR3 sequence: CASSQGLVQLNPRETQYF. The CDR3 DNA is TGCGCCAGCAGCCAAGGTTTAGTACAGCTAAACCCTCGGGAGACCCAGTACTTC.